The clone carrying this T cell receptor (beta chain) was detected ten times or more. The germline CDR1 and CDR2 sequences are DFQATT and SNEGSKA (reference sequence). The CDR3 spans 14 residues. The germline V and J ends were trimmed by 6 bases and 2 bases, with 14 bases remaining between them. This sample was included in a study of neurological immune-mediated disorders. Each CDR3 protein is one row after TCRdb ran MiXCR on the 5' RACE reads. Of around 53,000 distinct CDR3 sequences listed, approximately 4.4% were seen once; the top ten hold 2.5% to 3%. The TCR comes from a man between 45 and 60 years old with multiple sclerosis. V is TRBV20-1 and J is TRBJ1-5; a weak D match, TRBD1 (6 bases). The source material was PBMCs. The CDR3 nucleotides are TGCAGTGCCCCACAGGGAACGGGCAATCAGCCCCAGCATTTT. Protein: CSAPQGTGNQPQHF.